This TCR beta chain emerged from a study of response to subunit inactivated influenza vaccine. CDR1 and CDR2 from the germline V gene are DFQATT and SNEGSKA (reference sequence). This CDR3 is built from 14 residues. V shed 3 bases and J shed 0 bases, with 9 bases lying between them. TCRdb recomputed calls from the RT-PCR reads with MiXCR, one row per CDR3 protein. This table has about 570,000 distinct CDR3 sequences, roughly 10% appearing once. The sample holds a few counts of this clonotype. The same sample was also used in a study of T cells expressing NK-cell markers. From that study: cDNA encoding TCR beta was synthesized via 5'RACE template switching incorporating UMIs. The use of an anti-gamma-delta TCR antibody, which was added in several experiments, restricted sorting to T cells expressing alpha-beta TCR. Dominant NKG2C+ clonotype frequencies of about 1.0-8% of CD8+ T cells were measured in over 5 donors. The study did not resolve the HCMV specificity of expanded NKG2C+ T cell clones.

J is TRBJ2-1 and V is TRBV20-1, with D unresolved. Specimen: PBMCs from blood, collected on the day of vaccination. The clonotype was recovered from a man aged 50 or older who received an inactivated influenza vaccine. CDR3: CSARALSSYNEQFF. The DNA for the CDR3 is TGCAGTGCTAGGGCTCTGAGCTCCTACAATGAGCAGTTCTTC.